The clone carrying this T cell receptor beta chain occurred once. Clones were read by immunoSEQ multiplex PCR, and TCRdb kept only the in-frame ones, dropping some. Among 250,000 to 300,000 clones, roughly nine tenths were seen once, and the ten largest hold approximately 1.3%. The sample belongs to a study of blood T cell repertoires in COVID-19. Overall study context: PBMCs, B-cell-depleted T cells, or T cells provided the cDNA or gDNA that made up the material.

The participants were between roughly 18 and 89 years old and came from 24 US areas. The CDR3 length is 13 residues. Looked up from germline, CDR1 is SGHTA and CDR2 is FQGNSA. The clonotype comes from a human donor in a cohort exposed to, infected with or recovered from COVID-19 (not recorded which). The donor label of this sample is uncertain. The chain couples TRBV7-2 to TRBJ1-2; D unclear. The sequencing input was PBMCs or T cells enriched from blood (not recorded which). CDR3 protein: CASFQLLTYGYTF. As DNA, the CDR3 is TGTGCGAGTTTTCAGCTCTTGACTTATGGCTACACCTTC.